Listed here is a single T cell receptor beta chain. The antigen is not known. This sample stems from a study of cytomegalovirus exposure and HLA in healthy donors. Study results and caveats: Most CMV-associated TCR beta chains appeared HLA-restricted in a later analysis.

Both 60 Vbeta primers and 13 Jbeta primers went into the PCR. TCRdb's table, derived via immunoSEQ multiplex PCR, lists solely in-frame clones and lacks some. Altogether 150,000 or so clones are present, around four fifths being singletons, with the ten largest covering approximately 1.5%. Sequencing was done on a sample of PBMCs. This TCR was recovered from a female donor in good health and CMV-seronegative.

The CDR3: CASSQEVPGTGDETQYF. CDR3 sequence (DNA): TGCGCCAGCAGCCAAGAAGTTCCCGGGACAGGGGACGAGACCCAGTACTTC. This chain links TRBV4-3 with TRBJ2-5; 10 nucleotides match TRBD1. V was pared by 0 bases and J by 5 bases, with 9 bases of the junction left unmatched. CDR3 length: 17 amino acids. Germline V gene data show CDR1 as LGHNA and CDR2 as YSLEER.